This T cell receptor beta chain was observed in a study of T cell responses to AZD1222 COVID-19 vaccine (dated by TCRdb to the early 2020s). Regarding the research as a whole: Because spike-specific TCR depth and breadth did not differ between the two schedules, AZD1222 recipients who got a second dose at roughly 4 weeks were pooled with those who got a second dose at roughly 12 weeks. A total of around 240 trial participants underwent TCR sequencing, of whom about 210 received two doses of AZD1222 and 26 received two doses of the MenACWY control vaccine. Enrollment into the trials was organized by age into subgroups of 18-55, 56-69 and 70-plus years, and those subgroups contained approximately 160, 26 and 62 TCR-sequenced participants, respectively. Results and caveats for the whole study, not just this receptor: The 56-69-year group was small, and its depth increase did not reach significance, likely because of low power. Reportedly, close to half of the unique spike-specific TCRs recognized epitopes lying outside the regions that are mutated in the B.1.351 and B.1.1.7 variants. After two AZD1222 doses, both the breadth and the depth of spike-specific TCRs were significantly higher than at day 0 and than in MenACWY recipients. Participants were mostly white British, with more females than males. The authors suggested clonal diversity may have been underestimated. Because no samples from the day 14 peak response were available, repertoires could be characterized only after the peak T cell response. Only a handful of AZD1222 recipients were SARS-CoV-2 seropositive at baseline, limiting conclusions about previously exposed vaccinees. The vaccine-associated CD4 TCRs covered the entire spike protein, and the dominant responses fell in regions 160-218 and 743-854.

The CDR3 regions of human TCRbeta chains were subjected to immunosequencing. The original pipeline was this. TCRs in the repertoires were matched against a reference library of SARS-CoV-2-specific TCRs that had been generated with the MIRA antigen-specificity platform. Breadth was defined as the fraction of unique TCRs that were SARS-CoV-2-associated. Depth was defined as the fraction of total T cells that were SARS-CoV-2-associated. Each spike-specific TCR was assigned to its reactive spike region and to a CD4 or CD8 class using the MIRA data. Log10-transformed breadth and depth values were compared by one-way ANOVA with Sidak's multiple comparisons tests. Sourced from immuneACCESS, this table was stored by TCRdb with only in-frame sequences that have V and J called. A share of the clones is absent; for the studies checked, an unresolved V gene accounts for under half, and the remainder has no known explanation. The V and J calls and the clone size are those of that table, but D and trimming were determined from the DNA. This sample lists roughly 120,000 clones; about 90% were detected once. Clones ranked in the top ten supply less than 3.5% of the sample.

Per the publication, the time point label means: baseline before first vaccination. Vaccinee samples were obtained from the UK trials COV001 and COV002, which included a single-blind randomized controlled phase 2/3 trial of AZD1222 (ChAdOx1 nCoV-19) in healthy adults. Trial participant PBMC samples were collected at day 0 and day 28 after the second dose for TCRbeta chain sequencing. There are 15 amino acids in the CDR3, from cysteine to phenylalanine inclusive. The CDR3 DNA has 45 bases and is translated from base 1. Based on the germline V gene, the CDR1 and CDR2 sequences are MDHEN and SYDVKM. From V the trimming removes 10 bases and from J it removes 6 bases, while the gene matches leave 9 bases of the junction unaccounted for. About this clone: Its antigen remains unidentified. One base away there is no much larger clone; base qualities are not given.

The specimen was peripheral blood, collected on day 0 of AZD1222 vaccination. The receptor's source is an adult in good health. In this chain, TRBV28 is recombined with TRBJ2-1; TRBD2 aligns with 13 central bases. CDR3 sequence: CATRTSGRRGNEQFF. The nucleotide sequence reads TGTGCCACGAGGACTAGCGGGAGACGGGGCAATGAGCAGTTCTTC.